A single T cell receptor beta chain is shown here with its context. This sample is drawn from a study of control samples from healthy donors and cancer patients. The CDR3 contains 13 residues. Trimming shortened V by 4 bases and J by 4 bases, and 8 bases separated the two germline ends. TCRdb's table, derived via immunoSEQ multiplex PCR, lists solely in-frame clones and lacks some. Among 150,000 to 200,000 clones, about 92% were seen once, and the ten largest hold approximately 1.5%. The sequenced sample consisted of blood. The chain recombines TRBV12-3 or TRBV12-4 with TRBJ2-1; D may be TRBD2 (6 bases). This receptor was obtained from a man under 40 in good health. The CDR3 DNA follows: TGTGCCAGCAGTTGGGACTCATACAATGAGCAGTTCTTC. It yields the protein CASSWDSYNEQFF.